The present entry profiles one T cell receptor beta chain with its context. The sample is drawn from a study of control samples from healthy donors and cancer patients. From germline, CDR1 is SGHNT and CDR2 YENEEA. V lost 5 bases to trimming and J lost 4 bases; unmatched junction nucleotides: 23. This CDR3 region has 20 residues. Profiled with immunoSEQ multiplex PCR; TCRdb holds only in-frame clones, not every one. The sample has more than 85,000 clones, just over 90% seen once; the top ten hold 2% to 2.5%. This chain connects TRBV11-3 to TRBJ2-5; 9 bases agree with TRBD1. Sequenced input: blood. The receptor was isolated from a woman under 30 in good health. CDR3 sequence: CASSKPGQGFMGGGPETQYF. Written as DNA, the CDR3 is TGTGCCAGCAGCAAACCGGGACAGGGTTTTATGGGGGGAGGGCCAGAGACCCAGTACTTC.